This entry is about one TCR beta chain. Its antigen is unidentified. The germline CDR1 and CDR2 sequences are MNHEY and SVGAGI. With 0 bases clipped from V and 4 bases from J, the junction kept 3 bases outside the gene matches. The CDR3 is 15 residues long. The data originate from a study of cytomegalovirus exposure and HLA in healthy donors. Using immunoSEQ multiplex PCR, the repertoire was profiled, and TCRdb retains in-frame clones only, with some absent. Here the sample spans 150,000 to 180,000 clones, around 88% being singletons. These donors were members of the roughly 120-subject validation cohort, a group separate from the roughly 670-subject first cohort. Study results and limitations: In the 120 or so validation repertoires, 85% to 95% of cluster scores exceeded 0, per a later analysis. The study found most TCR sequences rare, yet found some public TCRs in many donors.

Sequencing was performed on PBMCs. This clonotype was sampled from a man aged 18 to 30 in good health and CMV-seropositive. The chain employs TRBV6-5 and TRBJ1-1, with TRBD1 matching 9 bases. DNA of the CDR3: TGTGCCAGCAGTTACTCAACAGGGGGCATCACTGAAGCTTTCTTT. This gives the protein CASSYSTGGITEAFF.